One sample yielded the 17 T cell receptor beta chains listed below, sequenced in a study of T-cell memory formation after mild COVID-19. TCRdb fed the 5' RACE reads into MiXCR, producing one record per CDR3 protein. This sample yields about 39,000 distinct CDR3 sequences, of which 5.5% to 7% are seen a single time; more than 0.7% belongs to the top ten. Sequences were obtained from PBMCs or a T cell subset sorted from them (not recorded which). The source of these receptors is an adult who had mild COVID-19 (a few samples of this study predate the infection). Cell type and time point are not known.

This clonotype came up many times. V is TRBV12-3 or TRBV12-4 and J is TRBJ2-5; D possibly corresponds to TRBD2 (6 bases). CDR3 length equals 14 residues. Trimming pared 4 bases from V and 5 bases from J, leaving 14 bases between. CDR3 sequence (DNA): TGTGCCAGCAGTTATAGGGAGGCTGGGGAGACCCAGTACTTC. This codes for CASSYREAGETQYF.

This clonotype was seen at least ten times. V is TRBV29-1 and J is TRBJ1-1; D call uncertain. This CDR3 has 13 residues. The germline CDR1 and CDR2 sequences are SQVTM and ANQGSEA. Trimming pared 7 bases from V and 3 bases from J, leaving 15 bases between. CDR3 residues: CSGLTRPDTEAFF. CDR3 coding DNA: TGCAGCGGATTAACAAGGCCCGACACTGAAGCTTTCTTT.

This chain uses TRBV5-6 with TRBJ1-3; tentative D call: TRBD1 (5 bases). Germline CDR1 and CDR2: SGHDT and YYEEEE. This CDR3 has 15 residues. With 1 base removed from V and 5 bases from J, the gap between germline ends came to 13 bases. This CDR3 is CASSLRRQGRNTIYF. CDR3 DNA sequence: TGTGCCAGCAGCTTGCGAAGGCAGGGACGAAACACCATATATTTT.

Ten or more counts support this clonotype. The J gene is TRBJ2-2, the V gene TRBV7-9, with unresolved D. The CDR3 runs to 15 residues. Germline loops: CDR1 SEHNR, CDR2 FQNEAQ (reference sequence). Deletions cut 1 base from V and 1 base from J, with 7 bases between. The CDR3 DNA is TGTGCCAGCAGCTTAGAGGGCTTGAACACCGGGGAGCTGTTTTTT. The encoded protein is CASSLEGLNTGELFF. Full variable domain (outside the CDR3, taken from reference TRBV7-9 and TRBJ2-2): DTGVSQNPRHKITKRGQNVTFRCDPISEHNRLYWYRQTLGQGPEFLTYFQNEAQLEKSRLLSDRFSAERPKGSFSTLEIQRTEQGDSAMYLCASSLEGLNTGELFFGEGSRLTVL.

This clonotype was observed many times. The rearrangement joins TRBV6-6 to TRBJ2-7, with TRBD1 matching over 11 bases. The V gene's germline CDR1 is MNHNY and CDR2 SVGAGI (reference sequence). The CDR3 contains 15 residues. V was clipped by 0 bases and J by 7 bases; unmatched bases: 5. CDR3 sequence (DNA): TGTGCCAGCAGTTACTCGGACAGGGGGCTCGGTGAGCAGTACTTC. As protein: CASSYSDRGLGEQYF.

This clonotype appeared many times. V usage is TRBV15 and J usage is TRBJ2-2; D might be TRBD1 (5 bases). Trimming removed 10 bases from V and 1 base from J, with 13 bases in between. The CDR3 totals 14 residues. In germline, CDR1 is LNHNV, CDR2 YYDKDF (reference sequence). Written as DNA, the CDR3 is TGTGCCAGCAAGACAGACCAGAACACCGGGGAGCTGTTTTTT. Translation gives CASKTDQNTGELFF.

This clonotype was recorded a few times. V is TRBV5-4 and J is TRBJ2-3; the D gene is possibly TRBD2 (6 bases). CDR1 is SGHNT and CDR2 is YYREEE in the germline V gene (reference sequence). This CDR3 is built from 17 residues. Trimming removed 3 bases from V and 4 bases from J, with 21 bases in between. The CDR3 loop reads CASSSPTFPAGADTQYF. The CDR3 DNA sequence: TGTGCCAGCAGCTCCCCCACCTTTCCAGCGGGCGCAGATACGCAGTATTTT.

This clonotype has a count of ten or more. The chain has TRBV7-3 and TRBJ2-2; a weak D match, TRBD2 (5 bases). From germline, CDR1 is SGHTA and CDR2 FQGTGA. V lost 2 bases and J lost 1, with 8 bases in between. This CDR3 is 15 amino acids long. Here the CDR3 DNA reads TGTGCCAGCAGCTTACACGGGAAGAACACCGGGGAGCTGTTTTTT. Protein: CASSLHGKNTGELFF. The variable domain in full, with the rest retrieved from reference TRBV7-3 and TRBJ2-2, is GAGVSQTPSNKVTEKGKYVELRCDPISGHTALYWYRQSLGQGPEFLIYFQGTGAADDSGLPNDRFFAVRPEGSVSTLKIQRTERGDSAVYLCASSLHGKNTGELFFGEGSRLTVL.

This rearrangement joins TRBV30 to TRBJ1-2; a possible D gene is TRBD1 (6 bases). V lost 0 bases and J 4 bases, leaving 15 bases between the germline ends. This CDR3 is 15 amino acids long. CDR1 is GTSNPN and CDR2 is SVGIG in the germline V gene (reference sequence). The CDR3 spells CAWSVGQQGTYGYTF. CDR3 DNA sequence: TGTGCCTGGAGTGTAGGCCAACAGGGAACCTATGGCTACACCTTC.

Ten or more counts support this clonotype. The CDR3 spells CASSFRGSGANVLTF. For the CDR3, the DNA is TGTGCCAGCAGTTTCAGGGGCTCTGGGGCCAACGTCCTGACTTTC. The rearrangement uses TRBV12-3 or TRBV12-4 and TRBJ2-6, with D possibly being TRBD1 (6 bases). The CDR3 loop spans 15 amino acids. V lost 3 bases and J 0 bases, leaving 6 bases between the germline ends.

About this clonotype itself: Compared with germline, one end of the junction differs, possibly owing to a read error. CDR3 in DNA: TGCGCCAGCAGCCAAGCAAGGAACAGTGAAGCTTTCTTT. Protein sequence: CASSQARNSEAFF. The chain carries TRBV4-3 and TRBJ1-1, with D hard to call. Germline values: CDR1 LGHNA, CDR2 YSLEER. CDR3 length: 13 residues.

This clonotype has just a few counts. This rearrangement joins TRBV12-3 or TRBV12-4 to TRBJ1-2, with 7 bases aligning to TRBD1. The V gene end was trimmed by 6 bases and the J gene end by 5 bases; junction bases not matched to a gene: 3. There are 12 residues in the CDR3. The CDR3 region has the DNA TGTGCCAGCAGGCGGGACAGTTATGGCTACACCTTC. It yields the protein CASRRDSYGYTF.

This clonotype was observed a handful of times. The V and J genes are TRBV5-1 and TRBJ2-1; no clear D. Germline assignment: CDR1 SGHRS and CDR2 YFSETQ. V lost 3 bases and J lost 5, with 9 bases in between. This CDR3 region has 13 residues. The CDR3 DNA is TGCGCCAGCAGCTCAGACTCAAACAATGAGCAGTTCTTC. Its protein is CASSSDSNNEQFF.

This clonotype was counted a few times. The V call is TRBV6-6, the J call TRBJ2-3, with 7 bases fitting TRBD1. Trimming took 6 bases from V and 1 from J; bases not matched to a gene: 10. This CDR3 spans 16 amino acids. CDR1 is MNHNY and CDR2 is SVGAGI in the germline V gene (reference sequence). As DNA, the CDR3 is TGTGCCAGCAGCAAGACAGGGCTATTGGGCACAGATACGCAGTATTTT. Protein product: CASSKTGLLGTDTQYF.

The DNA of the CDR3 is TGCAGTGCGGGTCCGGGACAGGGAGGTCAGCCCCAGCATTTT. Encoded protein: CSAGPGQGGQPQHF. The J gene is TRBJ1-5, the V gene TRBV20-1, with TRBD1 matching 9 bases. From germline, CDR1 is DFQATT and CDR2 SNEGSKA (reference sequence). This CDR3 contains 14 residues. With V trimmed by 6 bases and J by 6 bases, 9 bases remained unmatched.

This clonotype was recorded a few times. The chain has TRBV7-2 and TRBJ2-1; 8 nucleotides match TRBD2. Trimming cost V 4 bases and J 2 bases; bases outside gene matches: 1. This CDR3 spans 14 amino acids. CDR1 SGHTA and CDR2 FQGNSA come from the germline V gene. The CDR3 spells CASSSGLAYNEQFF. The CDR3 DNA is TGTGCCAGCAGCTCGGGACTAGCCTACAATGAGCAGTTCTTC.

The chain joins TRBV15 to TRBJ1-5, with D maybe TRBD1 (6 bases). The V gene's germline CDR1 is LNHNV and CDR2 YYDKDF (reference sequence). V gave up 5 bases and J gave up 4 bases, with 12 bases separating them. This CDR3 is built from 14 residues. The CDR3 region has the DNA TGTGCCACCAGCCTTAGACAGGCTAATCAGCCCCAGCATTTT. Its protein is CATSLRQANQPQHF.